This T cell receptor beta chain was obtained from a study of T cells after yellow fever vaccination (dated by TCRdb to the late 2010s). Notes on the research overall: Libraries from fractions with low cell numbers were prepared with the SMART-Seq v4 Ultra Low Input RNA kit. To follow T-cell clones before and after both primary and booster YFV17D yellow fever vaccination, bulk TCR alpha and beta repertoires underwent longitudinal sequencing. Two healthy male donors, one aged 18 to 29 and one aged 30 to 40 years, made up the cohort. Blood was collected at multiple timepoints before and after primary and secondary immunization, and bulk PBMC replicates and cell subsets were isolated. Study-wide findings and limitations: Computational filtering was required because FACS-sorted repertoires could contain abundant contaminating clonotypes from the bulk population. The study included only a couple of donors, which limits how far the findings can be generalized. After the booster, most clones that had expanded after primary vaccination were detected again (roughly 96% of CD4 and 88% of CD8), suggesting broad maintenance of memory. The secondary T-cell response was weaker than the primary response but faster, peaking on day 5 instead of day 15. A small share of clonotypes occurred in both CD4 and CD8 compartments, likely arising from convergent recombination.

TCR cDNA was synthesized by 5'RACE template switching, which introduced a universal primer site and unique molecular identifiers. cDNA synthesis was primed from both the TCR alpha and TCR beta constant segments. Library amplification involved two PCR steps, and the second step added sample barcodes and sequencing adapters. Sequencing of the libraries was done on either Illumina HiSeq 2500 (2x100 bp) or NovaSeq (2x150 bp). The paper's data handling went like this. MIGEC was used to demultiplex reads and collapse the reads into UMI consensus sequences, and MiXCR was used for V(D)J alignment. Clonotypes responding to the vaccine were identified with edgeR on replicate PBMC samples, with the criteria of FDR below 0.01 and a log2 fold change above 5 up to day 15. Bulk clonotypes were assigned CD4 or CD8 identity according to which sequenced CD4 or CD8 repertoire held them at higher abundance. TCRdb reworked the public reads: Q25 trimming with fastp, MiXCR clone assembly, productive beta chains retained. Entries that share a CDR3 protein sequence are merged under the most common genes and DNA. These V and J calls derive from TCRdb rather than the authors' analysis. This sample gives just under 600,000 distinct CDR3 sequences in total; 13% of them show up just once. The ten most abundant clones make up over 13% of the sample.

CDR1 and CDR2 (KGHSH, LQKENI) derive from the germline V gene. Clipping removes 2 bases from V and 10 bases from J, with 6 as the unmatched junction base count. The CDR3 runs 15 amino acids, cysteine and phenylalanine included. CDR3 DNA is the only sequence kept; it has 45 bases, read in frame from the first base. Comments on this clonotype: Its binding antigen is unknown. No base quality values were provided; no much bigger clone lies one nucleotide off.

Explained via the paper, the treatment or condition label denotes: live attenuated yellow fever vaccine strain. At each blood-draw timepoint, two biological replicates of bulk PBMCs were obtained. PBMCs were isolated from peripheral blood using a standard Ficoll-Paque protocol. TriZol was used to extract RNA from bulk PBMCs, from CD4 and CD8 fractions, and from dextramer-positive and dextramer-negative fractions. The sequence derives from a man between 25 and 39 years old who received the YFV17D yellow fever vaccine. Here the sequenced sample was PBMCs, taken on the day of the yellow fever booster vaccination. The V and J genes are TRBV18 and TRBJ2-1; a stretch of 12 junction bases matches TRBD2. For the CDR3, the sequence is CASSPALAGGGEQFF. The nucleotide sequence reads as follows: TGTGCCAGCTCACCAGCACTAGCGGGAGGAGGCGAGCAGTTCTTC.